What follows is one T cell receptor (beta chain) and its context. Its antigen remains unknown. Sequencing was performed with immunoSEQ multiplex PCR; in TCRdb, only in-frame clones are kept and a portion is missing. The sample yields fewer than 8,500 clones, about 83% seen once. The record originates from a study of PD-1 blockade in classical Hodgkin lymphoma. About the research overall: With a 2-week interval, patients received intravenous nivolumab at 3 mg/kg.

Whole-study findings and limits: Baseline diversity resembling that of newly diagnosed patients was seen in complete responders.

Every patient was affected by relapse after autologous stem cell transplantation, while exposure to brentuximab vedotin was not uniform. Trimming pared 6 bases from V and 2 bases from J, leaving 11 bases between. The CDR3 runs 13 residues. Germline CDR1 MNHEY, CDR2 SMNVEV (reference sequence). V gene TRBV27 combines with J gene TRBJ2-7; D unclear. The clonotype was recovered from a human donor with classical Hodgkin lymphoma. Material: peripheral blood mononuclear cells (PBMCs), obtained at baseline. The CDR3 DNA is TGTGCCAGCAGCCCCGTATCCCCCTACGAGCAGTACTTC. This codes for CASSPVSPYEQYF.